These T cell receptor beta chains were read from a single sample in a study of cytomegalovirus exposure and HLA in healthy donors. Produced via immunoSEQ multiplex PCR; TCRdb's table is partial and in-frame only. The table lists about 90,000 clones, around 68% of them singletons. The sample consisted of PBMCs. The receptors shown here come from a young man in good health and CMV-seropositive. The CDR3 runs from the conserved cysteine through the conserved F or W. The order of the fields is clone size, V gene, J gene, CDR3 length, D gene, CDR3 protein, CDR3 DNA. D genes are given only for firm matches. Clone sizes are given selectively: once, few, many, or a class where the clone is expanded.

>-|TRBV6-5|TRBJ2-6|15|TRBD1
CASRGQGAGANVLTF
TGTGCCAGCAGGGGACAGGGTGCTGGGGCCAACGTCCTGACTTTC
>-|TRBV19|TRBJ1-1|16|-
CASSATGFVTNTEAFF
TGTGCCAGTAGTGCGACGGGGTTTGTGACGAACACTGAAGCTTTCTTT
>-|TRBV6-1|TRBJ1-5|14|TRBD1
CASSRDRGPWPQHF
TGTGCCAGCAGTCGGGACAGGGGGCCGTGGCCCCAGCATTTT
>-|TRBV7-9|TRBJ2-4|13|-
CASSLGPGNIQYF
TGTGCCAGCAGCTTAGGTCCAGGAAACATTCAGTACTTC
>-|TRBV30|TRBJ1-3|15|TRBD1
CAWRIRGGPGNTIYF
TGTGCCTGGAGGATTAGAGGGGGCCCTGGAAACACCATATATTTT
>-|TRBV28|TRBJ2-5|15|TRBD2
CASTGSGSRRETQYF
TGTGCCAGCACCGGGAGCGGGAGTAGAAGGGAGACCCAGTACTTC
>-|TRBV5-6|TRBJ2-5|15|TRBD2
CASSPFWTRKETQYF
TGTGCCAGCAGCCCTTTCTGGACTAGAAAAGAGACCCAGTACTTC
>-|TRBV5-1|TRBJ1-4|15|TRBD1
CASSGTGLVNEKLFF
TGCGCCAGCAGCGGGACAGGGCTAGTTAATGAAAAACTGTTTTTT
>-|TRBV29-1|TRBJ2-3|13|-
CSVPHPEADTQYF
TGCAGCGTTCCCCACCCAGAGGCAGATACGCAGTATTTT
>-|TRBV28|TRBJ2-2|13|TRBD1
CALRDSRLGELFF
TGTGCCCTCCGGGACAGCCGGCTGGGGGAGCTGTTTTTT
>once|TRBV19|TRBJ2-1|15|-
CASSLGGDSYSKCLF
TGTGCCAGTAGCCTAGGAGGGGACAGCTACAGCAAATGTCTCTTC
>few|TRBV7-6|TRBJ1-1|14|-
CASSQGQTNTEAFF
TGTGCCAGCAGCCAAGGACAGACGAACACTGAAGCTTTCTTT
>-|TRBV5-4|TRBJ2-3|15|-
CASSLISGSTDTQYF
TGTGCCAGCAGCTTAATAAGCGGAAGCACAGATACGCAGTATTTT
>-|TRBV28|TRBJ2-7|15|TRBD2
CASRTPAGGPHEQYF
TGTGCCAGCAGGACACCAGCGGGAGGGCCCCACGAGCAGTACTTC
>few|TRBV7-2|TRBJ1-4|15|-
CASSALQGRREKLFF
TGTGCCAGCAGCGCCTTACAGGGTCGAAGGGAAAAACTGTTTTTT
>-|TRBV11-3|TRBJ1-1|13|-
CASSLHMNTEAFF
TGTGCCAGCAGCTTACACATGAACACTGAAGCTTTCTTT
>-|TRBV12-2|TRBJ2-6|21|-
CASRLEVKGGALNSGANVLTF
TGTGCAAGTCGCTTAGAGGTTAAGGGGGGGGCCCTAAACTCTGGGGCCAACGTCCTGACTTTC
>-|TRBV7-9|TRBJ2-7|17|TRBD2
CASFNPEIPAGGHEQYF
TGTGCCAGCTTTAACCCTGAAATCCCAGCGGGAGGGCACGAGCAGTACTTC
>-|TRBV27|TRBJ1-2|13|-
CASSFRVGGGYTF
TGTGCCAGCAGTTTCCGTGTGGGAGGAGGCTACACCTTC
>-|TRBV28|TRBJ1-2|15|-
CASRTRGVSNYGYTF
TGTGCCAGCAGGACCAGGGGCGTCAGTAACTATGGCTACACCTTC
>-|TRBV18|TRBJ2-7|12|-
CASSREGYEQYF
TGTGCCAGCTCACGTGAGGGCTACGAGCAGTACTTC
>-|TRBV6-5|TRBJ2-1|15|TRBD2
CASSYSGAGGNEQFF
TGTGCCAGCAGTTACTCCGGGGCGGGAGGAAATGAGCAGTTCTTC
>-|TRBV9|TRBJ2-3|18|-
CASSVIPQGYSSTDTQYF
TGTGCCAGCAGCGTGATCCCCCAGGGATACTCTAGCACAGATACGCAGTATTTT
>-|TRBV7-2|TRBJ2-1|15|TRBD2
CASSSTGLARHEQFF
TGTGCCAGCAGCTCAACGGGACTAGCGAGGCATGAGCAGTTCTTC
>-|TRBV19|TRBJ1-1|17|-
CASSMVKIDGGYTEAFF
TGTGCCAGTAGTATGGTTAAAATTGATGGAGGATATACTGAAGCTTTCTTT
>-|TRBV28|TRBJ1-1|17|-
CASSSLQVGARNTEAFF
TGTGCCAGCAGTTCTCTCCAGGTAGGGGCGCGGAACACTGAAGCTTTCTTT
>once|TRBV4-2|TRBJ2-1|14|-
CASSQVTEDNEQFF
TGTGCCAGCAGCCAAGTCACGGAGGACAATGAGCAGTTCTTC
>-|TRBV7-3|TRBJ2-1|15|TRBD2
CASSLLAGGPNEQFF
TGTGCCAGCAGCTTATTAGCGGGGGGGCCCAATGAGCAGTTCTTC
>-|TRBV7-7|TRBJ2-7|13|-
CASSLDQGYEQYF
TGTGCTAGCAGCCTGGACCAGGGATACGAGCAGTACTTC
>-|TRBV6-5|TRBJ2-3|14|-
CASRVKGSRGTQYF
TGTGCCAGCAGGGTTAAGGGTAGTCGGGGTACGCAGTATTTT
>-|TRBV30|TRBJ2-1|18|-
CAWSVLKREVIMWDEQFF
TGTGCCTGGAGTGTACTGAAACGGGAAGTAATTATGTGGGATGAGCAGTTCTTC
>-|TRBV6-1|TRBJ1-1|14|TRBD1
CASRTGRSNTEAFF
TGTGCCAGCAGGACAGGGCGATCTAACACTGAAGCTTTCTTT
>-|TRBV28|TRBJ2-7|12|-
CASRSRFDEQYF
TGTGCCAGCAGATCCCGGTTCGACGAGCAGTACTTC
>-|TRBV2|TRBJ2-1|15|-
CASSDSLASGNEQFF
TGTGCCAGCAGTGACTCCCTAGCTTCAGGAAATGAGCAGTTCTTC
>-|TRBV29-1|TRBJ1-1|13|TRBD1
CSASTGGDTEAFF
TGCAGCGCCTCGACAGGGGGGGACACTGAAGCTTTCTTT
>-|TRBV5-1|TRBJ1-2|15|-
CASSSWAGVPYGYTF
TGCGCCAGCAGCTCCTGGGCAGGGGTGCCCTATGGCTACACCTTC
>few|TRBV4-1|TRBJ2-1|16|-
CASSQVDLISYNEQFF
TGCGCCAGCAGCCAAGTGGACTTAATTTCTTACAATGAGCAGTTCTTC
>once|TRBV19|TRBJ1-1|13|-
CASSPYMNTEAFF
TGTGCCAGTAGTCCATACATGAACACTGAAGCTTTCTTT
>-|TRBV28|TRBJ2-1|15|TRBD2
CASRRTSGRITEQFF
TGTGCCAGCAGGAGAACTAGCGGGAGGATCACTGAGCAGTTCTTC
>-|TRBV5-8|TRBJ2-1|14|TRBD2
CASSLMTSNYEQFF
TGTGCCAGCAGCTTGATGACTAGCAACTATGAGCAGTTCTTC
>few|TRBV7-8|TRBJ2-1|17|TRBD2
CASSLAGTSGGGNEQFF
TGTGCCAGCAGCTTAGCAGGGACTAGCGGGGGTGGAAATGAGCAGTTCTTC
>few|TRBV27|TRBJ2-1|12|-
CASSPLPPRQFF
TGTGCCAGCAGTCCCCTCCCTCCGAGGCAGTTCTTC
>once|TRBV28|TRBJ1-2|14|TRBD1
CASSSRGPGYGYTF
TGTGCCAGCAGTTCCAGGGGGCCGGGCTATGGCTACACCTTC
>-|TRBV6-6|TRBJ2-6|16|TRBD1
CASSPTGGPGANVLTF
TGTGCCAGCAGTCCAACAGGGGGCCCTGGGGCCAACGTCCTGACTTTC
>-|TRBV7-3|TRBJ1-5|13|-
CASSLGGNQPQNF
TGTGCCAGCAGCCTTGGGGGCAATCAGCCCCAGAATTTT
>once|TRBV28|TRBJ1-4|14|TRBD1
CASSETGGNEKLFF
TGTGCCAGCAGTGAGACAGGGGGCAATGAAAAACTGTTTTTT
>once|TRBV6-4|TRBJ1-1|13|-
CASSWTTNTEAFF
TGTGCCAGCAGTTGGACAACGAACACTGAAGCTTTCTTT
>-|TRBV14|TRBJ2-7|15|-
CASSQTGLRAYEQYF
TGTGCCAGCAGCCAAACGGGACTTCGGGCCTACGAGCAGTACTTC
>-|TRBV2|TRBJ1-6|16|TRBD1
CASRTTGGEDNSPLHF
TGTGCCAGCAGGACCACAGGGGGCGAAGATAATTCACCCCTCCACTTT
>-|TRBV29-1|TRBJ1-1|11|-
CSVGGDPEAFF
TGCAGCGTTGGGGGGGACCCTGAAGCTTTCTTT
>-|TRBV6-6|TRBJ2-5|15|TRBD2
CASSRTSAYQETQYF
TGTGCCAGCAGCCGTACTAGCGCTTACCAAGAGACCCAGTACTTC
>-|TRBV4-1|TRBJ1-3|14|TRBD1
CASSQGTGGNTIYF
TGCGCCAGCAGCCAAGGGACAGGGGGTAACACCATATATTTT